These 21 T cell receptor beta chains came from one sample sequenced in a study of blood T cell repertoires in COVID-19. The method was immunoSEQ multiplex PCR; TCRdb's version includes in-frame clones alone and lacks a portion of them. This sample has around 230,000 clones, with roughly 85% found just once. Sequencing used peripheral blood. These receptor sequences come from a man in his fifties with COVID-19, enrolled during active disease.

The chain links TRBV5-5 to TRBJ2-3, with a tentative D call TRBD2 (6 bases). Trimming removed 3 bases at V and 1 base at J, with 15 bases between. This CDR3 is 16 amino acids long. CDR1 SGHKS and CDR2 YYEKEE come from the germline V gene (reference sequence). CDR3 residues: CASSWGDLGGTDTQYF. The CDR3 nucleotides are TGTGCCAGCAGCTGGGGGGACCTCGGGGGCACAGATACGCAGTATTTT.

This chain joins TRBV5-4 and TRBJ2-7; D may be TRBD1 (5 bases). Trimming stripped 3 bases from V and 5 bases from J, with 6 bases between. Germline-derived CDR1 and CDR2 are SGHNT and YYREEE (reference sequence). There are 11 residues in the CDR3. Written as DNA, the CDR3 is TGTGCCAGCAGCTGGGGCCACGAGCAGTACTTC. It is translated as CASSWGHEQYF.

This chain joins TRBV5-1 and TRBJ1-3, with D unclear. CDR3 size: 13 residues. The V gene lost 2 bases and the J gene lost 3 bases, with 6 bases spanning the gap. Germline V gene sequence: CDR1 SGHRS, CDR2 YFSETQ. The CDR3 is CASSFGGGNTIYF. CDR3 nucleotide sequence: TGCGCCAGCAGCTTTGGAGGTGGAAACACCATATATTTT.

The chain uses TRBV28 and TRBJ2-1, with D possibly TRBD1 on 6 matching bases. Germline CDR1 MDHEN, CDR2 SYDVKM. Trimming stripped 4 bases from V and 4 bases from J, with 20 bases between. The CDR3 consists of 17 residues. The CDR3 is CASSSAGLKQGYNEQFF. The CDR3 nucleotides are TGTGCCAGCAGTTCTGCCGGTCTGAAACAGGGTTACAATGAGCAGTTCTTC.

CDR3 protein: CASSFDGGWTGELFF. The DNA of the CDR3 is TGTGCCAGCAGCTTTGACGGGGGTTGGACCGGGGAGCTGTTTTTT. The chain uses TRBV7-8 and TRBJ2-2, with D possibly matching TRBD2 (6 bases). Trimming pared 3 bases from V and 5 bases from J, leaving 13 bases between. This CDR3 spans 15 amino acids. CDR1 is SGHVS, CDR2 FQNEAQ, per germline.

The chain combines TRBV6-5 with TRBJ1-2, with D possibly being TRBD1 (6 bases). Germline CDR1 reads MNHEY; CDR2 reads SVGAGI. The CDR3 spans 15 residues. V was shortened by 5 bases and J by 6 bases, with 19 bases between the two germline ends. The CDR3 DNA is TGTGCCAGCAGTAGGGGGGGGATCTCCGTCAATGGCTACACCTTC. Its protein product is CASSRGGISVNGYTF.

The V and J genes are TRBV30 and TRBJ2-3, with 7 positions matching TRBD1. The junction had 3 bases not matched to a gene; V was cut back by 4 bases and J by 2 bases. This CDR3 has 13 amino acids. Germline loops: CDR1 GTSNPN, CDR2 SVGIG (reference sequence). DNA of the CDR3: TGTGCCTGGACTACAGGGGACACAGATACGCAGTATTTT. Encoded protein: CAWTTGDTDTQYF.

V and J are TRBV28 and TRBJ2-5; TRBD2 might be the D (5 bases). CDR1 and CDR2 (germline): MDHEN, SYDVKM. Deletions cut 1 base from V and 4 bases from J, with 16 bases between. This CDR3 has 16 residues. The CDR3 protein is CASSLFGDGGGETQYF. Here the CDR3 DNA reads TGTGCCAGCAGTTTATTTGGGGATGGAGGTGGAGAGACCCAGTACTTC. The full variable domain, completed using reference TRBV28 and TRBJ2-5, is DVKVTQSSRYLVKRTGEKVFLECVQDMDHENMFWYRQDPGLGLRLIYFSYDVKMKEKGDIPEGYSVSREKKERFSLILESASTNQTSMYLCASSLFGDGGGETQYFGPGTRLLVL.

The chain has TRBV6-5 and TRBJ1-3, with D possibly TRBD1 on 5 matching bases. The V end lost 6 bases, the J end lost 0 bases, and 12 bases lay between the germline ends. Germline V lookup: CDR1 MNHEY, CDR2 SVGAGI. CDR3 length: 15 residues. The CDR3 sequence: CASSLGLISGNTIYF. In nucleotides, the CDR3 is TGTGCCAGCAGCCTGGGACTGATCTCTGGAAACACCATATATTTT.

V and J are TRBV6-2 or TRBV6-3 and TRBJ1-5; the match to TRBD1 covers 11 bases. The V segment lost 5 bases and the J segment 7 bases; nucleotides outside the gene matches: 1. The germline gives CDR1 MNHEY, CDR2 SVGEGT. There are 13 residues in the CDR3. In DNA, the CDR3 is TGTGCCAGCAGTGGGGACAGGGGGCAGCCCCAGCATTTT. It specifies CASSGDRGQPQHF.

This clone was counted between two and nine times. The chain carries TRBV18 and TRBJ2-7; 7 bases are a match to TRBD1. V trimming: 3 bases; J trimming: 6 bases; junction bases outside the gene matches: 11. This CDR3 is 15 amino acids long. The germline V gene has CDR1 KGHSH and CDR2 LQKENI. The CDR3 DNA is TGTGCCAGCTCACCGATGGACAGGTCGGGGAGCGAGCAGTACTTC. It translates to CASSPMDRSGSEQYF.

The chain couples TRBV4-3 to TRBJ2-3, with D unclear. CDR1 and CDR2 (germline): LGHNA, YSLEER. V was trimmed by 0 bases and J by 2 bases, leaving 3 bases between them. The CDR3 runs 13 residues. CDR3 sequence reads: CASSQDLTDTQYF. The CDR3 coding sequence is TGCGCCAGCAGCCAAGATCTCACAGATACGCAGTATTTT.

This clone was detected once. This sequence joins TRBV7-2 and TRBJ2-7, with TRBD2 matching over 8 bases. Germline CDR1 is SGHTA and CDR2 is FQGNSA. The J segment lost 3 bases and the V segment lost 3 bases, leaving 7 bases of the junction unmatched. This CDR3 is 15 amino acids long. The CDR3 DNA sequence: TGTGCCAGCAGCTTGAGAGCGGGGGAGCACTACGAGCAGTACTTC. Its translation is CASSLRAGEHYEQYF.

The CDR3 DNA is TGTGCCAGCAGCTTAAAGGGGCCCGTGCAGGATACGCAGTATTTT. Translated: CASSLKGPVQDTQYF. This chain connects TRBV7-2 to TRBJ2-3, with D tentatively TRBD1 (5 bases). Germline V gene data show CDR1 as SGHTA and CDR2 as FQGNSA. The germline V and J ends were trimmed by 2 bases and 6 bases, with 15 bases remaining between them. This CDR3 region has 15 residues.

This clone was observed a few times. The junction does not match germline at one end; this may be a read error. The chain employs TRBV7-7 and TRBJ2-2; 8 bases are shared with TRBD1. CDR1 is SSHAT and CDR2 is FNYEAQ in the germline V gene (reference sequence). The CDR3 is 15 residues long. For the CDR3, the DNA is TGTGCTAGCAGCTTGAAACAGGGGGGCACCGGGGAGCTGTTTTTT. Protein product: CASSLKQGGTGELFF.

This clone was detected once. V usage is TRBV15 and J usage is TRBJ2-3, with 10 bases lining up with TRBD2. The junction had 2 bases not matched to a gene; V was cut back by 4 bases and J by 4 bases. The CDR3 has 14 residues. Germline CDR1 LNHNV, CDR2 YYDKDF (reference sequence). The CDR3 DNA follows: TGTGCCACCAGCACCGGGACTAGCGCAGATACGCAGTATTTT. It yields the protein CATSTGTSADTQYF.

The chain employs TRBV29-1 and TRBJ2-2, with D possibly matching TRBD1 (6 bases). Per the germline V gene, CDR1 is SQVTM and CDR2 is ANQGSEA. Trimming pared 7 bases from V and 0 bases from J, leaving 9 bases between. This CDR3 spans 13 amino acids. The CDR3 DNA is TGCAGCGCGGGACATACGAACACCGGGGAGCTGTTTTTT. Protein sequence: CSAGHTNTGELFF.

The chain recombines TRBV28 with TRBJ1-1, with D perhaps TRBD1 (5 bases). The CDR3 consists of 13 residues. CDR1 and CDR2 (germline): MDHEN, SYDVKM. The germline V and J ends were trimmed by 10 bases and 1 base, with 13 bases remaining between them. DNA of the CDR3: TGTGCCACCCAAGGGGCCTCGAACACTGAAGCTTTCTTT. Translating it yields CATQGASNTEAFF.

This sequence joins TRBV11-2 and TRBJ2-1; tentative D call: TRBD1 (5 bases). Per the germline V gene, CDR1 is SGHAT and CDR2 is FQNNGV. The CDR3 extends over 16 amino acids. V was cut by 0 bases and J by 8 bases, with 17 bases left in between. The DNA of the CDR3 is TGTGCCAGCAGCTTAGATGGCTTTTCCACAGGCGATGAGCAGTTCTTC. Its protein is CASSLDGFSTGDEQFF.

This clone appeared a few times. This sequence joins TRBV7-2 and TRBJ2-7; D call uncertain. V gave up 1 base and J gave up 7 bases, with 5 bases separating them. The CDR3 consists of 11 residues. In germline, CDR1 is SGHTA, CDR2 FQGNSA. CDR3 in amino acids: CASSLVSEQYF. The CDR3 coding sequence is TGTGCCAGCAGCTTAGTTTCAGAGCAGTACTTC.

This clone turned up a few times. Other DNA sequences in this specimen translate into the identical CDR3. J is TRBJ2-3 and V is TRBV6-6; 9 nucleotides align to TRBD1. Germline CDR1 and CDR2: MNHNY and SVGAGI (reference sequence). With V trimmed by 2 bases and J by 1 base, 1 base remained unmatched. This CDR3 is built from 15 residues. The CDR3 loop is CASSYTGGGTDTQYF. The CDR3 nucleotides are TGTGCCAGCAGTTACACAGGGGGCGGCACAGATACGCAGTATTTT.